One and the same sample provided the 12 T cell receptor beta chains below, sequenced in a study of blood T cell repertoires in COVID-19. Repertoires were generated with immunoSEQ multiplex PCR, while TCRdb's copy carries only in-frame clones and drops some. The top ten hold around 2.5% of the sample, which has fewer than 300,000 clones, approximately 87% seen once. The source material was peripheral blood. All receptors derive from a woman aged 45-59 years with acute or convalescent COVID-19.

The CDR3 DNA sequence: TGTGCCAGCTCACCGCTAGCGGGATTTGAGCAGTACTTC. This sequence encodes CASSPLAGFEQYF. The rearrangement joins TRBV18 to TRBJ2-7; 9 nucleotides match TRBD2. Germline loops: CDR1 KGHSH, CDR2 LQKENI. The CDR3 consists of 13 residues. V was pared by 3 bases and J by 7 bases, with 4 bases of the junction left unmatched.

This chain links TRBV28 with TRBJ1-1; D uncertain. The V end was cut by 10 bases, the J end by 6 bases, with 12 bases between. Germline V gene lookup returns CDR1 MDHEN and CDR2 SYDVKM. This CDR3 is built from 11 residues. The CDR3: CATLFFSEAFF. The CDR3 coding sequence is TGTGCCACTCTCTTTTTTTCTGAAGCTTTCTTT.

The CDR3 DNA is TGCGCCAGCAGCCAAGACGAACTAGCCTCGGATACGCAGTATTTT. As protein: CASSQDELASDTQYF. The genes are TRBV4-1 and TRBJ2-3; D may be TRBD2 (6 bases). Germline loops: CDR1 MGHRA, CDR2 YSYEKL. Between the trimmed V and J ends, which lost 0 bases and 6 bases, there was a span of 13 bases. The CDR3 is 15 amino acids.

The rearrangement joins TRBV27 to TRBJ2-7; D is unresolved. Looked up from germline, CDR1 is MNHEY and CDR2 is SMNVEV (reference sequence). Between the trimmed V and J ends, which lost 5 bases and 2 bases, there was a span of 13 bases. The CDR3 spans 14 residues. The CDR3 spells CASSQSQTAYEQYF. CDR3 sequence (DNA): TGTGCCAGCAGTCAATCTCAGACTGCCTACGAGCAGTACTTC.

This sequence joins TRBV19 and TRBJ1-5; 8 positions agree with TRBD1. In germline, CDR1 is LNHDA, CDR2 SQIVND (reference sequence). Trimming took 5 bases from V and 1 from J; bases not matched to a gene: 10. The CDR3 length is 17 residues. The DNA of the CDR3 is TGTGCCAGTAGTGGCCACCTCGACAGGGGAAGCAATCAGCCCCAGCATTTT. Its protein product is CASSGHLDRGSNQPQHF.

This CDR3 reads CASSLIGANTGELFF. In nucleotides, the CDR3 is TGTGCCAGCAGTTTGATAGGAGCTAACACCGGGGAGCTGTTTTTT. This sequence joins TRBV6-6 and TRBJ2-2; D is ambiguous. Germline V gene sequence: CDR1 MNHNY, CDR2 SVGAGI (reference sequence). Trimming shortened V by 4 bases and J by 2 bases, and 11 bases separated the two germline ends. The CDR3 covers 15 residues.

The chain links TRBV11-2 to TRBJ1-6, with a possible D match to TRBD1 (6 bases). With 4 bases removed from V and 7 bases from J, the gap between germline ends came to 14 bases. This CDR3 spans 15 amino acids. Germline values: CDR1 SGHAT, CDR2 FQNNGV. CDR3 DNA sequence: TGTGCCAGCAGCTCGAGGACAGTTAGGAATTCACCCCTCCACTTT. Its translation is CASSSRTVRNSPLHF. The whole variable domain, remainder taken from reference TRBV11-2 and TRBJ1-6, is EAGVAQSPRYKIIEKRQSVAFWCNPISGHATLYWYQQILGQGPKLLIQFQNNGVVDDSQLPKDRFSAERLKGVDSTLKIQPAKLEDSAVYLCASSSRTVRNSPLHFGNGTRLTVT.

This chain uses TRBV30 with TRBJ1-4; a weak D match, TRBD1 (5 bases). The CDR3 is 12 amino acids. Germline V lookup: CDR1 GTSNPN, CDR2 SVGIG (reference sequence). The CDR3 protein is CVLSQGGEKLFF. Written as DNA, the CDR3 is TGTGTCCTATCCCAGGGCGGCGAAAAACTGTTTTTT.

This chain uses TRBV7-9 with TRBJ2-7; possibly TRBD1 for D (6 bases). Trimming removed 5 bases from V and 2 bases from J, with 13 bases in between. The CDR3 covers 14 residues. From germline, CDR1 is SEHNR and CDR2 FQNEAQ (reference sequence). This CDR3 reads CASSQTGQPYEQYF. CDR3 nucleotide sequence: TGTGCCAGCAGCCAGACAGGACAGCCCTACGAGCAGTACTTC.

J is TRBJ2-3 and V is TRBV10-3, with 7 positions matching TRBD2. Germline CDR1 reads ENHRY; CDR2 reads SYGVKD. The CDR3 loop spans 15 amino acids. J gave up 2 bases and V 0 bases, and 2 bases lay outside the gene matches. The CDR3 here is CAISESGRPTDTQYF. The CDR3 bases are TGTGCCATCAGTGAGTCCGGGAGGCCCACAGATACGCAGTATTTT.

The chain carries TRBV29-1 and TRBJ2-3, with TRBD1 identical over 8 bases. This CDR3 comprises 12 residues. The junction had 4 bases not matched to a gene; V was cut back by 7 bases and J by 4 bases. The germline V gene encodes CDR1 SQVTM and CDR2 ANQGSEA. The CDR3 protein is CSAGGASDTQYF. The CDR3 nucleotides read TGCAGCGCAGGGGGCGCATCAGATACGCAGTATTTT.

DNA for the CDR3: TGTGCCAGCTCACCGACAGGGCTCCTAGGGGAAAAACTGTTTTTT. Translating gives CASSPTGLLGEKLFF. The chain uses TRBV18 and TRBJ1-4, with 7 nucleotides matching TRBD1. V shed 3 bases, J shed 8 bases, and the junction held 9 bases outside the gene matches. Germline lookup yields CDR1 KGHSH and CDR2 LQKENI. The CDR3 has 15 residues.